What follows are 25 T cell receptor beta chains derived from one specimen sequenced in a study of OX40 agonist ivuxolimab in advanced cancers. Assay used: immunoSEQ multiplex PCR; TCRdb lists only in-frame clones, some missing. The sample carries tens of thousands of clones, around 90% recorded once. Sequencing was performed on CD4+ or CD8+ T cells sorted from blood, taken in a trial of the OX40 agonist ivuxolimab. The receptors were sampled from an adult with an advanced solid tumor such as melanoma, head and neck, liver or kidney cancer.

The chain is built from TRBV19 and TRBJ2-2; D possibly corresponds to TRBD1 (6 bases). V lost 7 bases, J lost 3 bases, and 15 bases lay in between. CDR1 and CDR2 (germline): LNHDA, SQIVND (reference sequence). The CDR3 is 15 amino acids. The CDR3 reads CASISQGLYTGELFF. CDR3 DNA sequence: TGTGCCAGTATCTCGCAGGGGCTGTACACCGGGGAGCTGTTTTTT.

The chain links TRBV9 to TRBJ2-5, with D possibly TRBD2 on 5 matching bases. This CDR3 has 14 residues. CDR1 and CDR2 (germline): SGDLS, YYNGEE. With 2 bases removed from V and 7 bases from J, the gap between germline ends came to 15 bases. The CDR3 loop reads CASSVSPVGRTQYF. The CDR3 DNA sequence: TGTGCCAGCAGCGTGTCTCCGGTGGGGAGGACCCAGTACTTC.

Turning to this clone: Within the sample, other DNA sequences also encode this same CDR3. The CDR3 loop is CASSYSGYGYTF. Written as DNA, the CDR3 is TGTGCCAGCAGTTATTCCGGGTATGGCTACACCTTC. The chain carries TRBV6-6 and TRBJ1-2; D call uncertain. Germline lookup yields CDR1 MNHNY and CDR2 SVGAGI (reference sequence). V lost 3 bases and J lost 5, with 7 bases in between. The CDR3 length is 12 residues.

CDR3 in DNA: TGTGCCAGTAGTTTGCTGCTGCGGGAAAAACTGTTTTTT. It codes for CASSLLLREKLFF. The chain recombines TRBV19 with TRBJ1-4; D remains unclear. The CDR3 has 13 amino acids. The V and J ends lost 5 bases and 8 bases respectively, with 12 bases between them. Germline V CDR1 and CDR2: LNHDA, SQIVND (reference sequence).

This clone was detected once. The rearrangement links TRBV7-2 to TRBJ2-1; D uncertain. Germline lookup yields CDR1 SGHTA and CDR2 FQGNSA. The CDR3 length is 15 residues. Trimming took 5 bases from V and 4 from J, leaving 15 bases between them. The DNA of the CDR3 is TGTGCCAGCAGCCCGCAAGGGTTGATATACAATGAGCAGTTCTTC. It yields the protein CASSPQGLIYNEQFF.

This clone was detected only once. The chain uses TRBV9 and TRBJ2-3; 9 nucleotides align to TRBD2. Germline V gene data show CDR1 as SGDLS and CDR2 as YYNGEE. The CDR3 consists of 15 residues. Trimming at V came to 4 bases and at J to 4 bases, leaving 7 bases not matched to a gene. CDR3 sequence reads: CASSQEREASDTQYF. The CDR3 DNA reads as TGTGCCAGCAGCCAGGAGCGGGAGGCATCAGATACGCAGTATTTT.

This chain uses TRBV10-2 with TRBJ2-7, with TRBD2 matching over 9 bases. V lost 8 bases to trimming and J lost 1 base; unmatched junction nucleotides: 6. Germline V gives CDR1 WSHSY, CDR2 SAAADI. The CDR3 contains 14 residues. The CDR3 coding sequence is TGCGCCAGCGGCGGGGCGGGAGGGTCCTACGAGCAGTACTTC. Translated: CASGGAGGSYEQYF.

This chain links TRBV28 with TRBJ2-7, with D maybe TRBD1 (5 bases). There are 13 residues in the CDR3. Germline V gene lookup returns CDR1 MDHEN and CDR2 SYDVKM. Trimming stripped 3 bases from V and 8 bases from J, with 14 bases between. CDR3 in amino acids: CASSFPGQTKQYF. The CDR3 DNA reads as TGTGCCAGCAGTTTCCCCGGACAAACGAAGCAGTACTTC.

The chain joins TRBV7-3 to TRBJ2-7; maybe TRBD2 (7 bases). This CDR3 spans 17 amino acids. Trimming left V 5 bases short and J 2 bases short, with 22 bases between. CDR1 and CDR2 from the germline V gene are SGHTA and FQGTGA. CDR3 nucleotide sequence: TGTGCCAGCAGCCACAGCCCCCGGGGGGCGGACACCTACGAGCAGTACTTC. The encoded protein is CASSHSPRGADTYEQYF.

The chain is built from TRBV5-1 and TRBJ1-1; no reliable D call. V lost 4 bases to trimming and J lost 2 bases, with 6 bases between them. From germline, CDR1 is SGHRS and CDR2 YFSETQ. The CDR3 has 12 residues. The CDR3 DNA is TGCGCCAGCAGCCCTGATAACACTGAAGCTTTCTTT. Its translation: CASSPDNTEAFF.

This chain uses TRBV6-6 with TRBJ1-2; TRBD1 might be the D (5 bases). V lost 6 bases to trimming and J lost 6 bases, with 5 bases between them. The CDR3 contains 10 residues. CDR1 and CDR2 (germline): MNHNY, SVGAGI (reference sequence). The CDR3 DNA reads TGTGCCAGCAGACAGGATGGCTACACCTTC. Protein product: CASRQDGYTF.

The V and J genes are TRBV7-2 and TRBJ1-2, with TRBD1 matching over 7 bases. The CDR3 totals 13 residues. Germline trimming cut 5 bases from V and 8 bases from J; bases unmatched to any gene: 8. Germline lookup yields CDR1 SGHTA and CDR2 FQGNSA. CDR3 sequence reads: CASSPGDSRGYTF. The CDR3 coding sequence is TGTGCCAGCAGCCCAGGGGACAGCCGAGGCTACACCTTC.

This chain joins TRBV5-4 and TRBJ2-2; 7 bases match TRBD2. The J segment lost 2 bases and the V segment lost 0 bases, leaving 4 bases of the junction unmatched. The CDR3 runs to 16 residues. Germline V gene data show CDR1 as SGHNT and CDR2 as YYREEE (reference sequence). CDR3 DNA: TGTGCCAGCAGCTTGGGGGGACTATCTAACACCGGGGAGCTGTTTTTT. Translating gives CASSLGGLSNTGELFF.

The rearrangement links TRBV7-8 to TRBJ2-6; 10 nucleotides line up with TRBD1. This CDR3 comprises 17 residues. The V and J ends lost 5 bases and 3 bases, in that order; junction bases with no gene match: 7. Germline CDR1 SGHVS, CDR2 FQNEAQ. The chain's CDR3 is CASSTRQGALGANVLTF. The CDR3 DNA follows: TGTGCCAGCAGCACGAGACAGGGGGCTCTTGGGGCCAACGTCCTGACTTTC.

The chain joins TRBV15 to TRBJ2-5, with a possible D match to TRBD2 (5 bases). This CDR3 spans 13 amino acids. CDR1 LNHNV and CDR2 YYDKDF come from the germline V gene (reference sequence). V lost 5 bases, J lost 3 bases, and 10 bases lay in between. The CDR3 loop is CATSFSREETQYF. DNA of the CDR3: TGTGCCACCAGCTTTTCGAGGGAAGAGACCCAGTACTTC.

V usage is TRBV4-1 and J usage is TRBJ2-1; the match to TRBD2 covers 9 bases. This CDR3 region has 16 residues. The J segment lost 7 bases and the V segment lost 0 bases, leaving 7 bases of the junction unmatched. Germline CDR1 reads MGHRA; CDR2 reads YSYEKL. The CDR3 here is CASSQEDSGRGNEQFF. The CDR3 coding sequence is TGCGCCAGCAGCCAAGAAGATAGCGGGAGAGGTAATGAGCAGTTCTTC.

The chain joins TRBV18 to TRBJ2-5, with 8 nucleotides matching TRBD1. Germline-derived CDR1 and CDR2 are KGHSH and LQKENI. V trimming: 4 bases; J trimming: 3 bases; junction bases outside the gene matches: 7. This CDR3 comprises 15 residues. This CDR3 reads CASSRGTGKKETQYF. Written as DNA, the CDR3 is TGTGCCAGCTCACGCGGGACAGGAAAGAAAGAGACCCAGTACTTC.

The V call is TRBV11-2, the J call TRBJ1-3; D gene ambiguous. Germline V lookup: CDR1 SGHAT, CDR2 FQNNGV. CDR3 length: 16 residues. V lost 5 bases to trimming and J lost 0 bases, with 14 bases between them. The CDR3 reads CASSPISGVSGNTIYF. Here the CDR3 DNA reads TGTGCCAGCAGCCCCATATCGGGAGTCTCTGGAAACACCATATATTTT.

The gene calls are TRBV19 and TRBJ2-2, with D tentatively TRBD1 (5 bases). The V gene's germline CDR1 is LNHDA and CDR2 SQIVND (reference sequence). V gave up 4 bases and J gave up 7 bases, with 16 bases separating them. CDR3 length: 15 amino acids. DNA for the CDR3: TGTGCCAGTAGTACTTGGGGCACTTCGGGCGGGGAGCTGTTTTTT. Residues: CASSTWGTSGGELFF.

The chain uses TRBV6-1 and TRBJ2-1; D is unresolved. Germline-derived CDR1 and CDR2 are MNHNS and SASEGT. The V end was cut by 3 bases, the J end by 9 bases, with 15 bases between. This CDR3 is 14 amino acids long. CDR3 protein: CASSEAAAWIEQFF. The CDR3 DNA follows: TGTGCCAGCAGTGAGGCGGCGGCTTGGATTGAGCAGTTCTTC.

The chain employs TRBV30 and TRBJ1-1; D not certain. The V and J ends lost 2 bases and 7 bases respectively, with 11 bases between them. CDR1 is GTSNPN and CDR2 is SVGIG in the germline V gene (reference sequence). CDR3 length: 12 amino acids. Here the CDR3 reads CAWSIWTVEAFF. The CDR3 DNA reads TGTGCCTGGAGTATTTGGACGGTTGAAGCTTTCTTT.

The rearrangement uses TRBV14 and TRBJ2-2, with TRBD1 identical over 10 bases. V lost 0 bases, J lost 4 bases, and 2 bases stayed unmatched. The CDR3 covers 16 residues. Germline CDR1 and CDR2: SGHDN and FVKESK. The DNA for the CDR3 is TGTGCCAGCAGCCAAGAGACAGGGGGCATCACCGGGGAGCTGTTTTTT. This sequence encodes CASSQETGGITGELFF.

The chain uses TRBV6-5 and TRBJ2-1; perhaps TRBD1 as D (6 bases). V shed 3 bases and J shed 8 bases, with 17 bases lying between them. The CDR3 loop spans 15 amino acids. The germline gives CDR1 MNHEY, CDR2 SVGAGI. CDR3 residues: CASSYIGGVGYEQFF. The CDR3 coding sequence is TGTGCCAGCAGTTATATTGGGGGCGTAGGCTATGAGCAGTTCTTC.

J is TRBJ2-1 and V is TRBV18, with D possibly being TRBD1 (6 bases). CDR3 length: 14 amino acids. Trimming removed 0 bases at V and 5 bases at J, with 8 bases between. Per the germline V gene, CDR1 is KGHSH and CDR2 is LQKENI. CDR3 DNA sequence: TGTGCCAGCTCACCACCCCCAGGGGACAATGAGCAGTTCTTC. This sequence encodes CASSPPPGDNEQFF.

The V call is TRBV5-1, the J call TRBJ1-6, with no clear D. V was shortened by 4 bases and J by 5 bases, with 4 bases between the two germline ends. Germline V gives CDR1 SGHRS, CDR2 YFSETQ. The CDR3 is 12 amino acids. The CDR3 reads CASSRDNSPLHF. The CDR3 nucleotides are TGCGCCAGCAGCAGGGATAATTCACCCCTCCACTTT. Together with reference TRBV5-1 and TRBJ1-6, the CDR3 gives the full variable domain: KAGVTQTPRYLIKTRGQQVTLSCSPISGHRSVSWYQQTPGQGLQFLFEYFSETQRNKGNFPGRFSGRQFSNSRSEMNVSTLELGDSALYLCASSRDNSPLHFGNGTRLTVT.